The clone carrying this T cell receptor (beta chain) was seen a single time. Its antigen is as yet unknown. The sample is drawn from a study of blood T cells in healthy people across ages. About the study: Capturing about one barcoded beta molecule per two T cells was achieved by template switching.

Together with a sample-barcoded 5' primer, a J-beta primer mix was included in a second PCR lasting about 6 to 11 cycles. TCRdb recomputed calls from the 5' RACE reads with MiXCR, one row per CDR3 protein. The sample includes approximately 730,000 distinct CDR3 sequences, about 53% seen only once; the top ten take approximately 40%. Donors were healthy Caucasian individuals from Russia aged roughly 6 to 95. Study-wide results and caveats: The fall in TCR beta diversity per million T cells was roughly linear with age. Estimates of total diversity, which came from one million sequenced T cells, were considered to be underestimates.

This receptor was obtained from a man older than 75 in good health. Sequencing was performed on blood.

This CDR3 reads CSANTQGNEQFF. As DNA, the CDR3 is TGCAGTGCCAATACCCAGGGAAATGAGCAGTTCTTC. The rearrangement uses TRBV20-1 and TRBJ2-1; possibly TRBD1 for D (5 bases). Trimming shortened V by 6 bases and J by 7 bases, and 13 bases separated the two germline ends. Germline V CDR1 and CDR2: DFQATT, SNEGSKA (reference sequence). This CDR3 has 12 residues.